Listed below are T cell receptor beta chains from one sample, sequenced in a study of cytomegalovirus exposure and HLA in healthy donors. Repertoires were generated with immunoSEQ multiplex PCR, while TCRdb's copy carries only in-frame clones and drops some. The table includes 150,000 to 200,000 clones, about 77% detected once. The source material was PBMCs. The origin of the receptors is a woman under 40 in good health and CMV-seropositive. CDR3s include the opening cysteine and the closing phenylalanine or tryptophan.

>TRBV5-8|13
CASRFTGATEAFF
>TRBV7-9|15
CASSLGVRMNTEAFF
>TRBV10-2|13
CASSALADYEQYF
>TRBV2|15
CASNPGGSSDQPQHF
>TRBV7-6|16
CASSLRGLARFETQYF
>TRBV27|18
CASSFRWDSVLPNYGYTF
>TRBV21-1|16
CASSKLTGFYTDTQYF
>TRBV10-2|16
CASSEIAGGPGDTQYF
>TRBV6-1|12
CASTYGRTEAFF
>TRBV19|14
CASSPYRRYTEAFF
>TRBV6-1|13
CASSELQGYGYTF
>TRBV28|14
CATAGTGGNQPQHF
>TRBV2|15
CARWNWTSGQETQYF
>TRBV6-5|13
CASRTQSGGGYTF
>TRBV29-1|10
CSVVGLAEYF
>TRBV7-9|15
CASKKLAHPGETQYF
>TRBV28|16
CASSLTVNLPNTEAFF
>TRBV4-1|15
CASSPTGGPFIPQFF
>TRBV7-9|13
CASTLRQGDEQFF
>TRBV27|16
CASGRPTGVQHNEQFF
>TRBV19|14
CASSVGDVTGELFF
>TRBV27|15
CASSPRGGVGNEQFF
>TRBV29-1|12
CSVGLGAYEQYF
>TRBV10-3|13
CAISQGVGSPLHF
>TRBV4-2|16
CASSQSTGPVTDTQYF
>TRBV9|13
CASSVSRTDTQYF
>TRBV5-5|15
CASSYTGSGANVLTF
>TRBV4-3|16
CASSQGRQGKSYEQYF
>TRBV19|14
CASSIFIGGGEQFF
>TRBV19|15
CASSMGRPLNTEAFF
>TRBV10-2|15
CAIGSGDTLSYEQYF
>TRBV5-5|13
CASSLYGAYEQYF
>TRBV27|17
CASSLFRLAGLTDTQYF
>TRBV5-1|16
CASSPWTGRSDTEAFF
>TRBV7-2|14
CASSFLTGSQPQHF
>TRBV7-9|13
CASSLLNTDTQYF
>TRBV9|16
CASSQQQGPLRYGYTF
>TRBV10-2|15
CASKLQGASGNTIYF
>TRBV7-9|14
CASSSRTVSYEQYF
>TRBV28|15
CASRALREEVYEQYF
>TRBV7-9|15
CASSFGLAGESEQFF
>TRBV13|14
CASSPTGGLDEQYF
>TRBV6-5|14
CASSYSPTAAPAFF
>TRBV5-1|16
CASSLAGDTNTGELFF
>TRBV5-1|16
CASSLGTSGIPYEQYF
>TRBV4-2|16
CASSHKGAAIYNEQFF
>TRBV7-6|12
CASSSGQGPQHF
>TRBV10-2|16
CASSEPVGGTIYGYTF
>TRBV12-2|15
CASRPLSQGLHEQYF
>TRBV6-5|15
CASSYSVSRGYEQYF
>TRBV11-2|15
CASSFGTASSYEQYF
>TRBV7-2|15
CASSFRPGSSYEQYF
>TRBV10-3|16
CAISESLDSPNTEAFF
>TRBV2|15
CASSEEISSGNTIYF
>TRBV4-2|16
CASSQVPVSGANVLTF
>TRBV28|11
CASNGGYELFF
>TRBV19|15
CASSPLQRGGSEQYF
>TRBV5-6|14
CASSPGQGGNTIYF